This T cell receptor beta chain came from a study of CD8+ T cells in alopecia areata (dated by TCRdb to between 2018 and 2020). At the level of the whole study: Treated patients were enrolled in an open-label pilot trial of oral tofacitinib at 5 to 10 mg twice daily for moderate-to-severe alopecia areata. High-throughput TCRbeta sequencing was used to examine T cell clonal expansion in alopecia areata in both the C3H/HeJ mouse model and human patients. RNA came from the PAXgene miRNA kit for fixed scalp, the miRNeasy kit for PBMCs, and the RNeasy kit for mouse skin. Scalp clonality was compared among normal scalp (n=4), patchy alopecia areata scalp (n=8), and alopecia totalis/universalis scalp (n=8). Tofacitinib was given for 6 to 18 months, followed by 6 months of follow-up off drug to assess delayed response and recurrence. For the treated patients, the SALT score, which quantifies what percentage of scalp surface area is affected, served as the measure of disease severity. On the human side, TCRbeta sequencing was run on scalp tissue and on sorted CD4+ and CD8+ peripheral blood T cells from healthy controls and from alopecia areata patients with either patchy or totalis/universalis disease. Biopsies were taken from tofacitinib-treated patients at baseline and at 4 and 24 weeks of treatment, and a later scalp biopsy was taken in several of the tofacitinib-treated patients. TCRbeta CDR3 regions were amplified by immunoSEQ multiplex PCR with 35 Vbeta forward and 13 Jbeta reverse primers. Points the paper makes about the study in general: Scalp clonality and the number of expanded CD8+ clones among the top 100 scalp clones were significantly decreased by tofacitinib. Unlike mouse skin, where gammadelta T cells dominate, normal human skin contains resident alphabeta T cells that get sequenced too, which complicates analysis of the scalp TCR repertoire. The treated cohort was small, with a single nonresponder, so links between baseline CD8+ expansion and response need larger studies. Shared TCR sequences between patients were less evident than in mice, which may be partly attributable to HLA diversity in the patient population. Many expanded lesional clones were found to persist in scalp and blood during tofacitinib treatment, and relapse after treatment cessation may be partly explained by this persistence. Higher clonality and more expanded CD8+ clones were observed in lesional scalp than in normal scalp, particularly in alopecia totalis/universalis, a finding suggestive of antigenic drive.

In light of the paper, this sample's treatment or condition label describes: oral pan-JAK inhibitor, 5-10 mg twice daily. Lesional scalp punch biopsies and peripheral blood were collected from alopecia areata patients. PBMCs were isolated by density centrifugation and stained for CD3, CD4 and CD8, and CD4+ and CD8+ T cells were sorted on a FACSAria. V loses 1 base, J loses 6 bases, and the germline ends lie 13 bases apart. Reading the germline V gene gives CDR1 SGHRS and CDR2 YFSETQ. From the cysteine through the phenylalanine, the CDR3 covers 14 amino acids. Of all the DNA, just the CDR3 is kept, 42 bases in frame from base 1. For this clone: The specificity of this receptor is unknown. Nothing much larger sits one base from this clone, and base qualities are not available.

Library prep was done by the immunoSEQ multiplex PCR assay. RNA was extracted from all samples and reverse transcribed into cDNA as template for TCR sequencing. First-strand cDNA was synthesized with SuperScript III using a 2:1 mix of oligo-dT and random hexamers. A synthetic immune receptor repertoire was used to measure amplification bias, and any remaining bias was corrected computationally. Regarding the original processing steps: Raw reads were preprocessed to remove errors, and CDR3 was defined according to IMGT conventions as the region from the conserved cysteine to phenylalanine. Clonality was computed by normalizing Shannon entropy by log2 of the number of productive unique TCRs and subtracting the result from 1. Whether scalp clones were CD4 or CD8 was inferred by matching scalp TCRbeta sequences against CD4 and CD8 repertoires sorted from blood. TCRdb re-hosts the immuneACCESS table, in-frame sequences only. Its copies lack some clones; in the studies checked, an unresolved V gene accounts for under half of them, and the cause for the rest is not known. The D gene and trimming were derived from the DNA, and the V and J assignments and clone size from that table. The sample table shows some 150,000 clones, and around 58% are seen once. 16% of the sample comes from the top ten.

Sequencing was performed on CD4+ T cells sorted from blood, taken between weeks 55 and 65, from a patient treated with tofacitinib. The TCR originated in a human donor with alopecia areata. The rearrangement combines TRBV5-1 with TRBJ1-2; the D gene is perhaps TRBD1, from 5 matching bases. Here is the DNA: TGCGCCAGCAGCTTGCGACCGGGACCCCATGGCTACACCTTC. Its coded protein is CASSLRPGPHGYTF.